The entry that follows covers one T cell receptor beta chain sequence. Its antigen is not identified. The sample contains more than one DNA sequence encoding this CDR3. This entry is derived from a study of shared clonotypes between healthy human individuals. Study information: CD4 naive and memory got three plates each, CD8 naive two, CD8 memory one. Study conclusions and caveats: In contrast to clonotypes shared by all four donors, non-shared clonotypes had lower generation probabilities.

Using immunoSEQ multiplex PCR, the repertoire was profiled, and TCRdb retains in-frame clones only, with some absent. In the table there are over a million clones, 95% to 99% of which are singletons. The length of the CDR3 is 14 residues. Germline-derived CDR1 and CDR2 are SGHTA and FQGTGA. V shed 5 bases and J 3 bases; nucleotides not matched to a gene: 3. This sequence originates from a man under 40 in good health. Sequenced: naive CD4+ T cells sorted from blood. Regarding subset: CD45RA+ positively selected. The rearrangement uses TRBV7-3 and TRBJ2-2; 7 bases are shared with TRBD1. The CDR3 DNA is TGTGCCAGCAGCCGTACAGGGGACACCGGGGAGCTGTTTTTT. Its translation is CASSRTGDTGELFF.